Listed below are T cell receptor beta chains from one sample, sequenced in a study of T-cell memory formation after mild COVID-19. TCRdb ran MiXCR on the 5' RACE reads and lists one entry per CDR3 protein. The sample has under 110,000 distinct CDR3 sequences; about a sixth are singletons. What was sequenced was PBMCs or a T cell subset sorted from them (not recorded which). The receptor set was obtained from an adult woman who had mild COVID-19 (a few samples of this study predate the infection). Cell type and time point are not known. Each CDR3 is given with its conserved first and last residue. The D gene is left open where the match is weak. Only part of the rows carry a size: once, few, many, or a class if the clone is expanded.

TRBJ2-5	many	NA	TRBV13	TGTGCCAGCAGCCCTCGGGGACAAGAGACCCAGTACTTC	CASSPRGQETQYF
TRBJ2-7	few	NA	TRBV9	TGTGCCAGCAGCGTAGCAGGGGACTACGAGCAGTACTTC	CASSVAGDYEQYF
TRBJ1-1	few	NA	TRBV3-1	TGTGCCAGCAGCCAAGATCCAGGGATCACTGAAGCTTTCTTT	CASSQDPGITEAFF
TRBJ1-2	few	NA	TRBV3-1	TGTGCCAGCAGCCAAGATCGAGACGACTATGGCTACACCTTC	CASSQDRDDYGYTF
TRBJ2-1	NA	NA	TRBV5-1	TGCGCCAGCAGCTTGGGGGACCCGTACAATGAGCAGTTCTTC	CASSLGDPYNEQFF
TRBJ1-1	NA	NA	TRBV18	TGTGCCAGCCGGTTGACCTACACTGAAGCTTTCTTT	CASRLTYTEAFF
TRBJ2-1	NA	TRBD1	TRBV29-1	TGCAGCGTAGCCGGGACAGGGTACAATGAGCAGTTCTTC	CSVAGTGYNEQFF
TRBJ2-1	few	TRBD1	TRBV7-9	TGTACGATGGGGACAGGGGTTTACAATGAGCAGTTCTTC	CTMGTGVYNEQFF
TRBJ2-5	many	TRBD1	TRBV7-3	TGTGCCAGCAGCCCAACGGACAGGCAAGAGACCCAGTACTTC	CASSPTDRQETQYF
TRBJ1-3	once	NA	TRBV3-1	TGTGCCAGCAGCCAAGATCCGGGTGTATCTGGAAACACCATATATTTT	CASSQDPGVSGNTIYF
TRBJ2-7	few	NA	TRBV5-1	TGCGCCAGCAGCTACGGGACGGCTAACTACGAGCAGTACTTC	CASSYGTANYEQYF
TRBJ1-3	few	NA	TRBV29-1	TGCAGCGTTGCCGACTTCGTAATTGGAAACACCATATATTTT	CSVADFVIGNTIYF
TRBJ2-3	many	NA	TRBV25-1	TGTGCCAGCAGCGGGGAACCCGGAGATACGCAGTATTTT	CASSGEPGDTQYF
TRBJ2-3	many	TRBD1	TRBV7-9	TGTGCCAGCAGCTTAGCCCGGACAGGGCGCACAGATACGCAGTATTTT	CASSLARTGRTDTQYF
TRBJ2-5	NA	TRBD2	TRBV5-1	TGCGCCAGCAGCCCGGGCACGACTAGCGGGGTCCGAGAGACCCAGTACTTC	CASSPGTTSGVRETQYF
TRBJ2-1	few	NA	TRBV7-9	TGTGCCAGCAGCTTAGGATTGGAGGGTGAGCAGTTCTTC	CASSLGLEGEQFF
TRBJ2-1	many	NA	TRBV7-6	TGTGCCAGCAGCGCCTTCGATGAGTACCCTGAGCAGTTCTTC	CASSAFDEYPEQFF
TRBJ2-3	NA	NA	TRBV7-3	TGTGCCAGCAGCTTAATTAGCGAAGATACGCAGTATTTT	CASSLISEDTQYF
TRBJ2-1	many	TRBD2	TRBV7-2	TGTGCCAGCAGCCAAGCGGGATGGATCAATGAGCAGTTCTTC	CASSQAGWINEQFF
TRBJ2-2	few	NA	TRBV20-1	TGCAGTGCTAGAGATCAAGCGGGCACCGGGGAGCTGTTTTTT	CSARDQAGTGELFF
TRBJ2-3	many	TRBD2	TRBV24-1	TGTGCCACCAGTGACCGTAGACTAGCGGACTCTAGCACAGATACGCAGTATTTT	CATSDRRLADSSTDTQYF
TRBJ2-7	NA	NA	TRBV10-2	TGCGCCAGCAGTGCACGGGAGAGCTCCTACGAGCAGTACTTC	CASSARESSYEQYF
TRBJ1-1	few	NA	TRBV29-1	TGCAGCGTCTTGAGGACAGACCTGAACACTGAAGCTTTCTTT	CSVLRTDLNTEAFF
TRBJ1-1	NA	NA	TRBV6-6	TGTGCCAGCAGTCCCGGACCGGGAAACACTGAAGCTTTCTTT	CASSPGPGNTEAFF
TRBJ1-1	NA	NA	TRBV6-6	TGTGCCAGCAGTTACCTGGACAGTAGAGATGAAGCTTTCTTT	CASSYLDSRDEAFF
TRBJ2-1	many	NA	TRBV6-5	TGTGCCAGCAGCAACTCCCCGGGTTATGAGCAGTTCTTC	CASSNSPGYEQFF
TRBJ1-5	few	TRBD1	TRBV10-3	TGTGCCATCAGTGAGTCGTTGGGACAGGATTATAGCAATCAGCCCCAGCATTTT	CAISESLGQDYSNQPQHF
TRBJ2-1	few	NA	TRBV2	TGTGCCGCCGGGAGTGAGCAGTTCTTC	CAAGSEQFF
TRBJ1-2	few	NA	TRBV12-3/TRBV12-4	TGTGCCACCATAGCAAGTTTAGGCTATGGCTACACCTTC	CATIASLGYGYTF